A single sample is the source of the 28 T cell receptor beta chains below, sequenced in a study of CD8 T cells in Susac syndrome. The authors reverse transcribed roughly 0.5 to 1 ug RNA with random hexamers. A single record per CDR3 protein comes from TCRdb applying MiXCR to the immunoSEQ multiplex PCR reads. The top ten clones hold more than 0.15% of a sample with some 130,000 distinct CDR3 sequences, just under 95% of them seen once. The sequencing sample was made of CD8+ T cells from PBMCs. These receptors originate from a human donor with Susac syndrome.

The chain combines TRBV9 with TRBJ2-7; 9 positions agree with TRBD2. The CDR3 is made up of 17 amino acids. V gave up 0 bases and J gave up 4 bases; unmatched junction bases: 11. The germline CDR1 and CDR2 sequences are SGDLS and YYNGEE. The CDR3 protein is CASSVDVVVAGEYEQYF. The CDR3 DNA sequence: TGTGCCAGCAGCGTAGATGTGGTGGTAGCGGGAGAGTACGAGCAGTACTTC.

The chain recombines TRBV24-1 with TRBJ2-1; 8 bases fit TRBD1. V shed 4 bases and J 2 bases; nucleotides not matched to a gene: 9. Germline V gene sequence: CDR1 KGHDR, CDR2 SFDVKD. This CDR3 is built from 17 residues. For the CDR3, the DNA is TGTGCCACCAGTGAACACCCGGAGGACAGGGCCTACAATGAGCAGTTCTTC. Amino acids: CATSEHPEDRAYNEQFF.

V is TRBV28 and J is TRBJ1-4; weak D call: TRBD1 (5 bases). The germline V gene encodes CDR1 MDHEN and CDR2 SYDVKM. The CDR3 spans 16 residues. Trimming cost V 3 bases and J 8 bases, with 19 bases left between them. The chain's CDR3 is CASSFSRDPLEEKLFF. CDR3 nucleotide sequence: TGTGCCAGCAGTTTTTCCCGGGACCCGTTGGAGGAAAAACTGTTTTTT. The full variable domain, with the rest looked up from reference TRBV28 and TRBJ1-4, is DVKVTQSSRYLVKRTGEKVFLECVQDMDHENMFWYRQDPGLGLRLIYFSYDVKMKEKGDIPEGYSVSREKKERFSLILESASTNQTSMYLCASSFSRDPLEEKLFFGSGTQLSVL.

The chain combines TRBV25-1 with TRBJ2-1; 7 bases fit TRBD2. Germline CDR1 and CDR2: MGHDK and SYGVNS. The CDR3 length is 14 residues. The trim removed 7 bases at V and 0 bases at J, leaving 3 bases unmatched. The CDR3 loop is CASTLADSYNEQFF. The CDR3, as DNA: TGTGCCAGCACCCTAGCGGACTCCTACAATGAGCAGTTCTTC. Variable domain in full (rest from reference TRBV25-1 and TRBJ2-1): EADIYQTPRYLVIGTGKKITLECSQTMGHDKMYWYQQDPGMELHLIHYSYGVNSTEKGDLSSESTVSRIRTEHFPLTLESARPSHTSQYLCASTLADSYNEQFFGPGTRLTVL.

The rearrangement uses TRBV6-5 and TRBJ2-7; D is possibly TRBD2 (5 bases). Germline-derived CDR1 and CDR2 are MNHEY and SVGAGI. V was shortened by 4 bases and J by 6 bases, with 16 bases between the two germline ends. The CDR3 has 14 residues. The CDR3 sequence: CASSCPHLACEQYF. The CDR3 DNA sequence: TGTGCCAGCAGTTGCCCACACCTAGCTTGCGAGCAGTACTTC.

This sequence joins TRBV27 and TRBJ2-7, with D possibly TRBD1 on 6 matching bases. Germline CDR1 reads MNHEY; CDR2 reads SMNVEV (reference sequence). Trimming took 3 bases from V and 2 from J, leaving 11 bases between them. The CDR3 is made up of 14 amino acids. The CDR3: CASSFSGVPYEQYF. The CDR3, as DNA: TGTGCCAGCAGTTTCTCAGGGGTTCCCTACGAGCAGTACTTC.

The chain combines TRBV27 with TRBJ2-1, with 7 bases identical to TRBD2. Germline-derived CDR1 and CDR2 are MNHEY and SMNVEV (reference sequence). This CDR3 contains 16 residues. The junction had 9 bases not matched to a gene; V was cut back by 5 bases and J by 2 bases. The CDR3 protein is CASSPVEGGPYNEQFF. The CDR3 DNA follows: TGTGCCAGCAGTCCCGTTGAGGGAGGGCCCTACAATGAGCAGTTCTTC.

The CDR3 nucleotides read TGTGCCAGCAGCGAACTGAGGGGCCAGTTTGAAGCTTTCTTT. This encodes CASSELRGQFEAFF. The genes are TRBV28 and TRBJ1-1, with D possibly matching TRBD1 (5 bases). The germline V gene encodes CDR1 MDHEN and CDR2 SYDVKM. Trimming removed 6 bases at V and 7 bases at J, with 18 bases between. This CDR3 is built from 14 residues.

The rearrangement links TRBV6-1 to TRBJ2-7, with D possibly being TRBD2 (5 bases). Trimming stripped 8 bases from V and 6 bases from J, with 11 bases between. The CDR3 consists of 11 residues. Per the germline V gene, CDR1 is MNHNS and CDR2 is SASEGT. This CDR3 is CASPLAGEQYF. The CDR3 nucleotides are TGTGCCAGCCCCCTAGCCGGCGAGCAGTACTTC.

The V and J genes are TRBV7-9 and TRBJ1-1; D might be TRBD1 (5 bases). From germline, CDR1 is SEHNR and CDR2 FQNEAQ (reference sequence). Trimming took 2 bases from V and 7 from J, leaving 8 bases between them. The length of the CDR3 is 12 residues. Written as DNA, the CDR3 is TGTGCCAGCAGCTTAAAGGGGTTTGAAGCTTTCTTT. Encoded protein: CASSLKGFEAFF. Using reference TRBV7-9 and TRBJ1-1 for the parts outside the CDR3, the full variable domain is DTGVSQNPRHKITKRGQNVTFRCDPISEHNRLYWYRQTLGQGPEFLTYFQNEAQLEKSRLLSDRFSAERPKGSFSTLEIQRTEQGDSAMYLCASSLKGFEAFFGQGTRLTVV.

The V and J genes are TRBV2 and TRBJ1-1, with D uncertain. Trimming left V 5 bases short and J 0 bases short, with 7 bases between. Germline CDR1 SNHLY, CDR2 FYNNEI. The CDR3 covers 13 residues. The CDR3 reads CASSTRMNTEAFF. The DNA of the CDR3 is TGTGCCAGCAGTACACGGATGAACACTGAAGCTTTCTTT.

The CDR3 nucleotides are TGCGCCAGTAACGAAGTAACAGGGGCGGAGACCCAGTACTTC. Its protein is CASNEVTGAETQYF. This rearrangement joins TRBV5-1 to TRBJ2-5; 7 bases are shared with TRBD1. CDR1 is SGHRS and CDR2 is YFSETQ in the germline V gene. The CDR3 sequence is 14 residues long. J was trimmed by 5 bases and V by 8 bases; bases with no gene match: 12. The whole variable domain, filled in from reference TRBV5-1 and TRBJ2-5, reads KAGVTQTPRYLIKTRGQQVTLSCSPISGHRSVSWYQQTPGQGLQFLFEYFSETQRNKGNFPGRFSGRQFSNSRSEMNVSTLELGDSALYLCASNEVTGAETQYFGPGTRLLVL.

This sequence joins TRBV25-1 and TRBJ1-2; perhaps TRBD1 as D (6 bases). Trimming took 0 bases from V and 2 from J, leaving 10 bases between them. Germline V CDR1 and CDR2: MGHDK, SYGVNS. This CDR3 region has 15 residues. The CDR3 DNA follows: TGTGCCAGCAGTGAATATTTCCAGGGGAACTATGGCTACACCTTC. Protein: CASSEYFQGNYGYTF.

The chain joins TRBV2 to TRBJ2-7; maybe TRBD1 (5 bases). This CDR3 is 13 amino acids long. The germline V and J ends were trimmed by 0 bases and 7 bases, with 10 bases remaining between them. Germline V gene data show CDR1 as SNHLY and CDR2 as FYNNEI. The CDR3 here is CASSEALRTEQYF. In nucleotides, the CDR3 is TGTGCCAGCAGTGAAGCGCTCCGGACAGAGCAGTACTTC. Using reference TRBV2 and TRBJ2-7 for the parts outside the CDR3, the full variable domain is EPEVTQTPSHQVTQMGQEVILRCVPISNHLYFYWYRQILGQKVEFLVSFYNNEISEKSEIFDDQFSVERPDGSNFTLKIRSTKLEDSAMYFCASSEALRTEQYFGPGTRLTVT.

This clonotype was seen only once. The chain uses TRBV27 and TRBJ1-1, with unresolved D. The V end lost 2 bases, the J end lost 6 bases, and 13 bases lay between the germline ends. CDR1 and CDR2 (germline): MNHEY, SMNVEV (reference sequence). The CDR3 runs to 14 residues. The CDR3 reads CASSLLGHGAEAFF. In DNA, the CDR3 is TGTGCCAGCAGTTTACTTGGGCACGGCGCTGAAGCTTTCTTT.

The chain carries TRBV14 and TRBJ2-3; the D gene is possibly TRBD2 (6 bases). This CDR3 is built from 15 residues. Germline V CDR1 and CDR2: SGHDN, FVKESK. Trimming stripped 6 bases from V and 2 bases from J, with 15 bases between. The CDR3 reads CASSLGGALTDTQYF. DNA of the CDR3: TGTGCCAGCAGTTTAGGAGGGGCCCTCACAGATACGCAGTATTTT.

The CDR3 sequence is CATSDRGGRETQYF. The CDR3 coding sequence is TGTGCCACCAGTGATCGAGGGGGCAGAGAGACCCAGTACTTC. The J gene is TRBJ2-5, the V gene TRBV24-1; 7 bases are a match to TRBD1. The CDR3 runs 14 residues. V shed 3 bases, J shed 4 bases, and the junction held 4 bases outside the gene matches. Germline V CDR1 and CDR2: KGHDR, SFDVKD.

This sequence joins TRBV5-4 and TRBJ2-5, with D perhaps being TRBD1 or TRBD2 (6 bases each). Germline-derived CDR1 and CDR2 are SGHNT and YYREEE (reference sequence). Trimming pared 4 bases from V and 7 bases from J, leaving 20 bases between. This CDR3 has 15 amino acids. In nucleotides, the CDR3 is TGTGCCAGCAGCGGGAGGCAGGGGAGATGGGGGACCCAGTACTTC. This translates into CASSGRQGRWGTQYF.

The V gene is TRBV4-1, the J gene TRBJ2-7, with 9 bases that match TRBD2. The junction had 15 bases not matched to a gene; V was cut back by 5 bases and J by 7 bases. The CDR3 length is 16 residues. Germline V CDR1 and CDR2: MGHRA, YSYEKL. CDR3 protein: CASSSRRWLAGKEQYF. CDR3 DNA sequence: TGCGCCAGCAGCTCCCGCCGATGGCTAGCGGGAAAAGAGCAGTACTTC.

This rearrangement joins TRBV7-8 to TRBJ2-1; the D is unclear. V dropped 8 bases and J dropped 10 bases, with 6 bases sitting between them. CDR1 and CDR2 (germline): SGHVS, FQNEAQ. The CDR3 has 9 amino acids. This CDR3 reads CASGPEQFF. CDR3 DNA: TGTGCCAGCGGACCAGAGCAGTTCTTC.

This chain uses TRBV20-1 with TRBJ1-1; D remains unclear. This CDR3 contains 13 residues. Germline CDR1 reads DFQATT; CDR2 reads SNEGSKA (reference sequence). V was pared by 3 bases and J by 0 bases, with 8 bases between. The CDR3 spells CSASPGMNTEAFF. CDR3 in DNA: TGCAGTGCTAGCCCGGGGATGAACACTGAAGCTTTCTTT.

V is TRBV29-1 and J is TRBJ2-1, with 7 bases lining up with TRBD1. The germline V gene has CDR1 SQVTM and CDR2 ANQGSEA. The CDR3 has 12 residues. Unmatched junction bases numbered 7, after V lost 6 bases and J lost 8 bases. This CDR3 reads CSVDTTGDEQFF. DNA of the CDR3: TGCAGCGTAGATACTACAGGGGATGAGCAGTTCTTC.

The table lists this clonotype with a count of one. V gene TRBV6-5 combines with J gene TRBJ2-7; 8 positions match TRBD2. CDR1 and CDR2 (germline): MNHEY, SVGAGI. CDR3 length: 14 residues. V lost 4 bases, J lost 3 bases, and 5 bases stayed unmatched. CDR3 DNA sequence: TGTGCCAGCAGTTCGAACGCGGGAGGCTACGAGCAGTACTTC. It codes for CASSSNAGGYEQYF.

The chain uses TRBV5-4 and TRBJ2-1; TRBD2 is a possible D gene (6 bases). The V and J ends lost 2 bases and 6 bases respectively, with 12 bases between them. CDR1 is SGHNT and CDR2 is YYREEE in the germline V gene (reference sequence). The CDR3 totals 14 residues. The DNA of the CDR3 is TGTGCCAGCAGCTTCCGGGAGCCAACCAATGAGCAGTTCTTC. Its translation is CASSFREPTNEQFF.

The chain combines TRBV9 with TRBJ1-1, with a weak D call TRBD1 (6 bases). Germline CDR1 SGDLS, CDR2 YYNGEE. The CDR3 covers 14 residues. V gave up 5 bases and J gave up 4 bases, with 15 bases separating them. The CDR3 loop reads CASRPGGGGTEAFF. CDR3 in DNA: TGTGCCAGCAGGCCTGGGGGGGGCGGCACTGAAGCTTTCTTT. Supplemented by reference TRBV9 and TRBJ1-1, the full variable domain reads DSGVTQTPKHLITATGQRVTLRCSPRSGDLSVYWYQQSLDQGLQFLIQYYNGEERAKGNILERFSAQQFPDLHSELNLSSLELGDSALYFCASRPGGGGTEAFFGQGTRLTVV.

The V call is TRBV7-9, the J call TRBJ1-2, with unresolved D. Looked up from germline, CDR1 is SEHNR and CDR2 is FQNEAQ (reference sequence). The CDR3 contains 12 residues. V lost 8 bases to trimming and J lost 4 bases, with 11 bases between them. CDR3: CASDRGPYGYTF. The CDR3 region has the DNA TGTGCCAGCGACCGGGGTCCCTATGGCTACACCTTC.

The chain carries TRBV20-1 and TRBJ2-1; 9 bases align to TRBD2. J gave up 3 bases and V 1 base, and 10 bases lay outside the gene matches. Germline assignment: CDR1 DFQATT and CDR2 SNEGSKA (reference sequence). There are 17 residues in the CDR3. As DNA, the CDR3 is TGCAGTGCTAGAGCTATAACCCGACTAGCGGACTACAATGAGCAGTTCTTC. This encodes CSARAITRLADYNEQFF.

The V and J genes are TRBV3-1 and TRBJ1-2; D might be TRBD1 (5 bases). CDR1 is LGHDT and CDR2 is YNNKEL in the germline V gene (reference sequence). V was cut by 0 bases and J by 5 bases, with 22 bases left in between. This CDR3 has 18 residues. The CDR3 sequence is CASSQEMTAEVFLYGYTF. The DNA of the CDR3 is TGTGCCAGCAGCCAAGAAATGACAGCCGAAGTCTTCTTATATGGCTACACCTTC.